Each of the 26 T cell receptor beta chains below was sequenced from the same sample in a study of cytomegalovirus exposure and HLA in healthy donors. PCR used 60 Vbeta primers and 13 Jbeta primers. Method: immunoSEQ multiplex PCR; TCRdb's copy keeps in-frame clones and lacks some. The sample table includes 120,000 to 150,000 clones. Source material: PBMCs. Receptor source: a woman aged 18-30 years in good health and CMV-seronegative.

CDR3 DNA: TGTGCCAGCAGTCTACGCCCTCGGGATGGAGAGACCCAGTACTTC. As protein: CASSLRPRDGETQYF. This rearrangement joins TRBV6-7 to TRBJ2-5; D is perhaps TRBD2 (5 bases). TRBV6-7 is reported as an ORF; its role is uncertain. CDR3 length: 15 residues. V lost 5 bases to trimming and J lost 4 bases, with 17 bases between them.

The rearrangement links TRBV6-5 to TRBJ2-7, with no clear D. CDR3 length: 15 residues. V was trimmed by 0 bases and J by 5 bases, leaving 14 bases between them. Looked up from germline, CDR1 is MNHEY and CDR2 is SVGAGI. CDR3 in amino acids: CASSYSKQPLDEQYF. In DNA, the CDR3 is TGTGCCAGCAGTTACTCGAAACAGCCTTTGGACGAGCAGTACTTC.

V and J are TRBV5-1 and TRBJ1-2; D might be TRBD1 (5 bases). Trimming left V 4 bases short and J 0 bases short, with 13 bases between. Germline V gene data show CDR1 as SGHRS and CDR2 as YFSETQ. The CDR3 covers 15 residues. The CDR3 DNA reads as TGCGCCAGCAGCCTCCAGGGCCAGACTAACTATGGCTACACCTTC. Its protein product is CASSLQGQTNYGYTF.

The rearrangement joins TRBV5-5 to TRBJ2-1; 10 bases are shared with TRBD2. J was trimmed by 7 bases and V by 6 bases; bases with no gene match: 13. The CDR3 length is 16 residues. Germline V gene sequence: CDR1 SGHKS, CDR2 YYEKEE (reference sequence). The CDR3: CASTGRLAGVENEQFF. CDR3 nucleotides: TGTGCCAGCACCGGAAGGCTAGCGGGAGTTGAGAATGAGCAGTTCTTC.

The chain joins TRBV19 to TRBJ2-2; TRBD1 aligns across 7 bases. Germline trimming cut 7 bases from V and 4 bases from J; bases unmatched to any gene: 12. From germline, CDR1 is LNHDA and CDR2 SQIVND (reference sequence). There are 16 residues in the CDR3. CDR3 loop: CASMREQGKLTGELFF. For the CDR3, the DNA is TGTGCCAGTATGAGAGAACAGGGGAAACTCACCGGGGAGCTGTTTTTT. The full variable domain, its missing parts supplied by reference TRBV19 and TRBJ2-2, is DGGITQSPKYLFRKEGQNVTLSCEQNLNHDAMYWYRQDPGQGLRLIYYSQIVNDFQKGDIAEGYSVSREKKESFPLTVTSAQKNPTAFYLCASMREQGKLTGELFFGEGSRLTVL.

The chain employs TRBV25-1 and TRBJ1-5; D remains ambiguous. Trimming took off 6 bases at V and 1 base at J, with 13 bases between the two ends. In germline, CDR1 is MGHDK, CDR2 SYGVNS. The CDR3 extends over 15 amino acids. The CDR3 region is CASSPSGGSNQPQHF. The CDR3 coding sequence is TGTGCCAGCAGCCCCTCGGGCGGGAGCAATCAGCCCCAGCATTTT.

For the CDR3, the DNA is TGCGCCAGCAGCCAAACTAGCGGGAGCGGGAATACCTACAATGAGCAGTTCTTC. Translation gives CASSQTSGSGNTYNEQFF. The chain uses TRBV4-1 and TRBJ2-1; 11 bases align to TRBD2. CDR3 length: 18 residues. Per the germline V gene, CDR1 is MGHRA and CDR2 is YSYEKL. V gave up 2 bases and J gave up 2 bases; unmatched junction bases: 8.

V usage is TRBV5-4 and J usage is TRBJ1-1; 9 bases are shared with TRBD1. Looked up from germline, CDR1 is SGHNT and CDR2 is YYREEE (reference sequence). The CDR3 is 16 amino acids. With 6 bases clipped from V and 3 bases from J, the junction kept 12 bases outside the gene matches. The CDR3 DNA follows: TGTGCCAGCAAATCAACCGGGGACAGGGCATACACTGAAGCTTTCTTT. Residues: CASKSTGDRAYTEAFF.

The V gene is TRBV29-1, the J gene TRBJ2-7, with TRBD2 matching over 7 bases. CDR1 SQVTM and CDR2 ANQGSEA come from the germline V gene. The CDR3 is 12 amino acids. The ends lost 7 bases at V and 4 bases at J; junction bases unmatched: 7. The CDR3 sequence is CSGGVGRYEQYV. For the CDR3, the DNA is TGCAGCGGCGGGGTCGGGAGGTACGAGCAGTACGTC.

J is TRBJ2-7 and V is TRBV6-6; 8 positions match TRBD2. After removal of 2 bases from V and 3 bases from J, the junction contained 6 bases not matched to a gene. The CDR3 runs 15 residues. In germline, CDR1 is MNHNY, CDR2 SVGAGI (reference sequence). CDR3 nucleotide sequence: TGTGCCAGCAGTTACACTAGCGGAAAAATCTACGAGCAGTACTTC. Translating it yields CASSYTSGKIYEQYF.

The rearrangement links TRBV9 to TRBJ1-2; perhaps TRBD1 as D (5 bases). From germline, CDR1 is SGDLS and CDR2 YYNGEE. This CDR3 is built from 13 residues. V lost 0 bases to trimming and J lost 8 bases, with 11 bases between them. CDR3 protein: CASSVGPGQGYTF. In nucleotides, the CDR3 is TGTGCCAGCAGCGTAGGGCCAGGACAAGGCTACACCTTC.

The chain carries TRBV19 and TRBJ2-3; TRBD2 agrees at 16 bases. CDR3 length: 18 residues. Germline CDR1 reads LNHDA; CDR2 reads SQIVND (reference sequence). J was trimmed by 10 bases and V by 6 bases; bases with no gene match: 16. CDR3 in DNA: TGTGCCAGTAGCCCGGGACTAGCGGGAGGGCAGAAGGGCGGGGCGCAGTATTTT. Protein sequence: CASSPGLAGGQKGGAQYF.

The chain uses TRBV15 and TRBJ1-1; 7 bases agree with TRBD1. The V gene end was trimmed by 5 bases and the J gene end by 1 base; junction bases not matched to a gene: 4. The CDR3 length is 14 residues. The V gene's germline CDR1 is LNHNV and CDR2 YYDKDF (reference sequence). CDR3 coding DNA: TGTGCCACCAGCTCCAGGACAGGGAACACTGAAGCTTTCTTT. Protein sequence: CATSSRTGNTEAFF.

J is TRBJ2-1 and V is TRBV6-5, with D possibly matching TRBD1 (6 bases). CDR3 size: 12 residues. Germline assignment: CDR1 MNHEY and CDR2 SVGAGI. V lost 6 bases and J lost 8, with 11 bases in between. The CDR3 nucleotides read TGTGCCAGCAGGACACAGGGACATGAGCAGTTCTTC. Residues: CASRTQGHEQFF.

This chain links TRBV4-3 with TRBJ1-6; D ambiguous. Trimming left V 0 bases short and J 7 bases short, with 7 bases between. This CDR3 spans 14 amino acids. Germline CDR1 reads LGHNA; CDR2 reads YSLEER. DNA for the CDR3: TGCGCCAGCAGCCAAGATGGAGGGAATTCACCCCTCCACTTT. Translating gives CASSQDGGNSPLHF.

In DNA, the CDR3 is TGTGCCAGCAGCTTAGGCCCGGGAATCATTAGTGGCTACACCTTC. This gives the protein CASSLGPGIISGYTF. The chain uses TRBV7-9 and TRBJ1-2, with D unclear. Germline loops: CDR1 SEHNR, CDR2 FQNEAQ (reference sequence). V was shortened by 1 base and J by 7 bases, with 16 bases between the two germline ends. The CDR3 consists of 15 residues.

This rearrangement joins TRBV2 to TRBJ2-5; perhaps TRBD1 as D (7 bases). Trimming cost V 6 bases and J 0 bases, with 11 bases left between them. The length of the CDR3 is 14 residues. Germline V lookup: CDR1 SNHLY, CDR2 FYNNEI. The CDR3 coding sequence is TGTGCCAGCAGGCGCGGGACAGACCAAGAGACCCAGTACTTC. Encoded protein: CASRRGTDQETQYF.

This chain links TRBV6-1 with TRBJ2-7; 7 bases align to TRBD1. From germline, CDR1 is MNHNS and CDR2 SASEGT. The CDR3 extends over 15 amino acids. The V and J ends lost 1 base and 4 bases, in that order; junction bases with no gene match: 7. The CDR3 DNA reads TGTGCCAGCAGTGAAGGACAGGGTTGGGGTTACGAGCAGTACTTC. Translated: CASSEGQGWGYEQYF.

This chain connects TRBV6-1 to TRBJ1-1; 7 positions agree with TRBD1. CDR1 and CDR2 (germline): MNHNS, SASEGT. There are 12 residues in the CDR3. The J segment lost 7 bases and the V segment lost 7 bases, leaving 6 bases of the junction unmatched. CDR3 region: CASITTGDEAFF. The CDR3 region has the DNA TGTGCCAGCATCACTACAGGGGATGAAGCTTTCTTT.

The rearrangement uses TRBV4-1 and TRBJ1-3, with a tentative D call TRBD1 (6 bases). V lost 4 bases and J 0 bases, leaving 19 bases between the germline ends. CDR1 and CDR2 (germline): MGHRA, YSYEKL. The CDR3 sequence is 18 residues long. Here the CDR3 DNA reads TGCGCCAGCAGCCTAAGACGGCAGGGGTCCTTCTCTGGAAACACCATATATTTT. The encoded protein is CASSLRRQGSFSGNTIYF.

The chain joins TRBV6-5 to TRBJ2-3, with 11 bases matching TRBD1. The germline CDR1 and CDR2 sequences are MNHEY and SVGAGI. J was trimmed by 3 bases and V by 5 bases; bases with no gene match: 4. The CDR3 is 15 residues long. The CDR3 spells CASSTDRGRTDTQYF. DNA for the CDR3: TGTGCCAGCAGTACGGACAGGGGGCGTACAGATACGCAGTATTTT.

The rearrangement uses TRBV2 and TRBJ1-1, with D tentatively TRBD1 (5 bases). The V gene's germline CDR1 is SNHLY and CDR2 FYNNEI. The CDR3 is made up of 13 amino acids. Trimming removed 10 bases from V and 1 base from J, with 13 bases in between. The CDR3 coding sequence is TGTGCCACCACCACAGGAGCGAACACTGAAGCTTTCTTT. Its protein product is CATTTGANTEAFF.

J is TRBJ2-2 and V is TRBV5-1, with a tentative D call TRBD1 (6 bases). Germline V gene lookup returns CDR1 SGHRS and CDR2 YFSETQ. Deletions cut 4 bases from V and 5 bases from J, with 12 bases between. The CDR3 loop spans 14 amino acids. For the CDR3, the DNA is TGCGCCAGCAGCCCGGGACATGGGACCGGGGAGCTGTTTTTT. Protein sequence: CASSPGHGTGELFF.

This chain uses TRBV30 with TRBJ1-1; D is ambiguous. CDR3 length: 12 amino acids. V lost 5 bases and J lost 3, with 10 bases in between. Germline values: CDR1 GTSNPN, CDR2 SVGIG (reference sequence). The CDR3 region is CAWREEYTEAFF. CDR3 DNA sequence: TGTGCCTGGCGGGAGGAGTACACTGAAGCTTTCTTT. Full variable domain (missing parts from reference TRBV30 and TRBJ1-1): SQTIHQWPATLVQPVGSPLSLECTVEGTSNPNLYWYRQAAGRGLQLLFYSVGIGQISSEVPQNLSASRPQDRQFILSSKKLLLSDSGFYLCAWREEYTEAFFGQGTRLTVV.

The chain combines TRBV11-3 with TRBJ2-2, with no clear D. V was trimmed by 5 bases and J by 7 bases, leaving 11 bases between them. CDR1 is SGHNT and CDR2 is YENEEA in the germline V gene. CDR3 length: 13 amino acids. The CDR3 nucleotides are TGTGCCAGCAGCCTTACAAGAAACGGGGAGCTGTTTTTT. Translating it yields CASSLTRNGELFF.

The chain links TRBV6-5 to TRBJ2-3; D is perhaps TRBD1 (6 bases). Trimming removed 4 bases at V and 2 bases at J, with 13 bases between. The CDR3 runs 15 residues. Per germline, CDR1 MNHEY and CDR2 SVGAGI. CDR3 nucleotide sequence: TGTGCCAGCAGTTCCCCCGGACAGACCACAGATACGCAGTATTTT. This translates into CASSSPGQTTDTQYF.